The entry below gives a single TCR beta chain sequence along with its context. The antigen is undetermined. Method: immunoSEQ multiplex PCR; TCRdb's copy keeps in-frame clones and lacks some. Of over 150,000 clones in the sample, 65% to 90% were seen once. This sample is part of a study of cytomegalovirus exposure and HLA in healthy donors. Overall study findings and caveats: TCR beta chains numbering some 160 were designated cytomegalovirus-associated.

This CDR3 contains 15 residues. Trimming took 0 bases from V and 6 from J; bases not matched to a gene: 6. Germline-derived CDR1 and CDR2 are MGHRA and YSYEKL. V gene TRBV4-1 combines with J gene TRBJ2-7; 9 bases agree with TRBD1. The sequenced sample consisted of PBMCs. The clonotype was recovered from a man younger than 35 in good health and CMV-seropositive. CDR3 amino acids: CASSQEGQGISEQYF. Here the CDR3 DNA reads TGCGCCAGCAGCCAAGAGGGACAGGGTATCAGCGAGCAGTACTTC.